This note documents a single T cell receptor (beta chain) sequence. Using immunoSEQ multiplex PCR, the repertoire was profiled, and TCRdb retains in-frame clones only, with some absent. The sample shows 70,000 or so clones, roughly 92% of them seen only once. The sample comes from a study of T cell clones after liver transplantation. Study background: Immunosuppression withdrawal was tried within 2 years after liver transplantation in this trial.

The germline gives CDR1 SGHTA, CDR2 FQGNSA. The CDR3 length is 12 residues. V gave up 0 bases and J gave up 15 bases, with 13 bases separating them. This chain uses TRBV7-2 with TRBJ2-3; a possible D gene is TRBD1 (5 bases). Sample: CD4+ T cells from blood, taken roughly 26 months after liver transplant. This TCR derives from a human patient who received a liver transplant. Some of the T cells might come from the graft donor. The CDR3: CASSLAGPFLYF. The CDR3 DNA reads as TGTGCCAGCAGCTTAGCGGGGCCTTTTCTATATTTT.